These T cell receptor beta chains were read from a single sample in a study of shared clonotypes between healthy human individuals. Assay: immunoSEQ multiplex PCR; the TCRdb copy retains only in-frame clones and omits some. This table has approximately 1.1 million clones, around three quarters appearing once. Source material: memory CD4+ T cells from PBMCs. These receptor sequences come from a man aged 18 to 30 in good health. Some clones in this sample may be carry-over from other donors' samples. CDR3s include the opening cysteine and the closing phenylalanine or tryptophan. Fields, in order: D gene, V gene, clone size, J gene, CDR3 DNA, CDR3 protein. A D gene is named only where the DNA matches it firmly. A clone size is listed for some rows: how often the clone was seen (once, few, many), or a class if it is expanded.

>-|TRBV18|-|TRBJ1-1
TGTGCCAGCTCAGAATCGGAGGGGACTGAAGCTTTCTTT
CASSESEGTEAFF
>-|TRBV7-3|-|TRBJ2-1
TGTGCCAGCAGCCCAGCCTCCCCCTGGGATGAGCAGTTCTTC
CASSPASPWDEQFF
>-|TRBV10-2|-|TRBJ2-7
TGCGCCAGCAGTGGAGGGGGGGCGCCGAGCTACGAGCAGTACTTC
CASSGGGAPSYEQYF
>TRBD1|TRBV28|-|TRBJ1-3
TGTGCCAGCGGGACAGCCCACGGCCCCATATATTTT
CASGTAHGPIYF
>-|TRBV25-1|-|TRBJ2-7
TGTGCCAGCAGTGAGGGAAAAGACTCCCAGCCCTACGAGCAGTACTTC
CASSEGKDSQPYEQYF
>TRBD1|TRBV5-1|few|TRBJ2-7
TGCGCCAGCAGCTTGGGACAGGGGGGCGAGCAGTACTTC
CASSLGQGGEQYF
>TRBD1|TRBV7-9|-|TRBJ2-5
TGTGCCAGCAGCTTTATTAGGGGACAGGAGACCCAGTACTTC
CASSFIRGQETQYF
>-|TRBV28|-|TRBJ1-2
TGTGCCAGCAGTTTATTGACAGACTATGGCTACACCTTC
CASSLLTDYGYTF
>-|TRBV5-1|-|TRBJ2-7
TGCGCCAGCAGCCCCGAGCCAGGGGCCTACGAGCAGTACTTC
CASSPEPGAYEQYF
>TRBD2|TRBV5-1|-|TRBJ2-5
TGCGCCAGCAGCCCCAATAGCGGGAGGGCGGAGGAGACCCAGTACTTC
CASSPNSGRAEETQYF
>-|TRBV27|-|TRBJ1-2
TGTGCCACCTCGACGGGGGGAGTATATGGCTACACCTTC
CATSTGGVYGYTF
>-|TRBV5-8|few|TRBJ2-6
TGTGCCAGCAGCTTTCGGGTAGAGGGGCGACCACGGGCCAACGTCCTGACTTTC
CASSFRVEGRPRANVLTF
>-|TRBV11-2|few|TRBJ2-7
TGTGCCAGCAGCTTATCCGTATACGAGCAGTACTTC
CASSLSVYEQYF
>-|TRBV20-1|-|TRBJ2-7
TGCAGTGCGACTAACTCCTACGAGCAGTACTTC
CSATNSYEQYF
>-|TRBV29-1|-|TRBJ2-1
TGCAGCGTTGAAGACCCGAAGTCGCCCAATGAGCAGTTCTTC
CSVEDPKSPNEQFF
>-|TRBV7-2|-|TRBJ2-1
TGTGCCAGCAGCTTGGGACTCCAACCCTACAATGAGCAGTTCTTC
CASSLGLQPYNEQFF
>-|TRBV6-1|-|TRBJ1-3
TGTGCCAGCAGTGAAAGGTGGCAGATAAACACCATATATTTT
CASSERWQINTIYF
>TRBD1|TRBV18|-|TRBJ2-1
TGTGCCAGCTCTCGTCAGGACAGGGCAAATGAGCAGTTCTTC
CASSRQDRANEQFF
>-|TRBV2|-|TRBJ1-2
TGTGCCAGCAGTGAAGCGGGGGCGGCCGACCTCTATGGCTACACCTTC
CASSEAGAADLYGYTF
>TRBD2|TRBV9|-|TRBJ2-2
TGTGCCAGCAGCGTACCTAGCGGGGGCACCGGGGAGCTGTTTTTT
CASSVPSGGTGELFF
>-|TRBV27|-|TRBJ1-4
TGTGCCAGCACGGCTTGGGGTAACGAAAAACTGTTTTTT
CASTAWGNEKLFF
>TRBD2|TRBV18|-|TRBJ2-5
TGTGCCAGCTCACCTTGGGCGGGAGGGCCGGAGACCCAGTACTTC
CASSPWAGGPETQYF
>-|TRBV5-8|-|TRBJ2-5
TGTGCCAGCAGGGACTGGTCGCGACAAGAGACCCAGTACTTC
CASRDWSRQETQYF
>-|TRBV7-2|-|TRBJ2-1
TGTGCCAGCAGCCAAGAAACGGGCAATGAGCAGTTCTTC
CASSQETGNEQFF
>-|TRBV5-6|-|TRBJ2-7
TGTGCCAGCAGCTTGTTTCAAGCGGCGGTATACTCCTACGAGCAGTACTTC
CASSLFQAAVYSYEQYF
>-|TRBV7-8|-|TRBJ2-7
TGTGCCAGCAGCTTTACCTCCTACGAGCAGTACTTC
CASSFTSYEQYF
>-|TRBV15|-|TRBJ1-4
TGTGCCACCAGCAGACCGGGGCCCACTAATGAAAAACTGTTTTTT
CATSRPGPTNEKLFF
>TRBD1|TRBV5-1|-|TRBJ1-3
TGCGCCAGCAGCTGGGGGACAGGGTTCTCTGGAAACACCATATATTTT
CASSWGTGFSGNTIYF
>-|TRBV11-2|-|TRBJ1-4
TGTGCCAGCAGCTCTCTACCAGGGGATGAAAAACTGTTTTTT
CASSSLPGDEKLFF
>-|TRBV5-4|-|TRBJ2-7
TGTGCCACGACCCGGGACCCTTCCTACGAGCAGTACTTC
CATTRDPSYEQYF
>-|TRBV28|-|TRBJ1-1
TGTGCCAGCAGTTTAATGTGGGGGACCACTGAAGCTTTCTTT
CASSLMWGTTEAFF
>TRBD2|TRBV4-2|-|TRBJ2-1
TGTGCCAGCAGCCAACGGGGTAGCGGGAGGAATGAGCAGTTCTTC
CASSQRGSGRNEQFF
>-|TRBV21-1|-|TRBJ2-7
TGTGCCATCCCTAATGAGTACTTC
CAIPNEYF
>TRBD1|TRBV5-4|-|TRBJ2-7
TGTGCCAGCAGCCCCCGGACAGGGACCGAGCAGTACTTC
CASSPRTGTEQYF
>-|TRBV7-3|once|TRBJ2-2
TGTGCCAGCAGCTCGGGCCGCACCGGGGAGCTGTTTTTT
CASSSGRTGELFF
>TRBD2|TRBV7-9|-|TRBJ2-4
TGTGCCAGCAGCTTAGGGGCTAGCGGGAGGGCGGGAACCAAAAACATTCAGTACTTC
CASSLGASGRAGTKNIQYF
>-|TRBV30|-|TRBJ1-5
TGTGCCTGGAGTGTAAAAGGATTCGTTGACTACAATCAGCCCCAGCATTTT
CAWSVKGFVDYNQPQHF
>-|TRBV7-2|-|TRBJ1-1
TGTGCCAGCAGCCGATCCCCTACAGGGAGGGAAGCTTTCTTT
CASSRSPTGREAFF
>-|TRBV5-1|-|TRBJ1-2
TGCGCCAGCAGCTTAACTGGCCCGGCCGGCTACACCTTC
CASSLTGPAGYTF
>TRBD2|TRBV9|once|TRBJ2-2
TGTGCCAGCAGCGTAGGGCTAGCGGGGGCCGGGGAGCTGTTTTTT
CASSVGLAGAGELFF
>TRBD1|TRBV14|-|TRBJ1-5
TGTGCCAGCAGGCGGGACAGGGATCATCAGCCCCAGCATTTT
CASRRDRDHQPQHF